This T cell receptor (beta chain) was sequenced for a study of identical twins. This clonotype appeared a single time. As yet, its antigen is unknown. Overall study findings and caveats: Memory repertoires showed no such pattern, whereas abundant cord blood beta clonotypes carried fewer insertions.

One entry per CDR3 protein, called by TCRdb with MiXCR from the 5' RACE reads. The table has 240,000 or so distinct CDR3 sequences, 9.5% to 15% seen once. Losses at the gene ends were 7 bases for V and 6 bases for J; bases not matched to a gene: 11. The CDR3 has 15 amino acids. This sample also appeared in a second study, on yellow fever vaccine responses in identical twins.

Sequenced material: memory (CD45RO+) T cells sorted from blood. This TCR was recovered from a woman under 30 in good health. J is TRBJ2-7 and V is TRBV12-3 or TRBV12-4; 11 bases agree with TRBD1. In DNA form, the CDR3 reads TGTGCCAGCACCAAAAAGGGACAGGGGGACGGCGAGCAGTACTTC. It is translated as CASTKKGQGDGEQYF.